Listed below are T cell receptor beta chains from one sample, sequenced in a study of T cells after yellow fever vaccination. One entry per CDR3 protein, called by TCRdb with MiXCR from the 5' RACE reads. The table records 600,000 to 750,000 distinct CDR3 sequences, 10% to 15% of them present only once. Specimen: PBMCs, collected on the day of the yellow fever booster vaccination. These receptor sequences come from a man aged 30 to 39 who received the YFV17D yellow fever vaccine. Each CDR3 is given with its conserved first and last residue. A D gene is named only where the DNA matches it firmly. The size field is filled for only some rows; it gives once, few, many or a size class.

D gene: -
J gene: TRBJ1-6
clone size: -
V gene: TRBV19
CDR3 DNA: TGTGCCAGTAGTATGGAGGGAAATTCACCCCTCCACTTT
CDR3 protein: CASSMEGNSPLHF

D gene: -
J gene: TRBJ2-2
clone size: many
V gene: TRBV20-1
CDR3 DNA: TGCAGTGCTACAAACACCGGGGAGCTGTTTTTT
CDR3 protein: CSATNTGELFF

D gene: -
J gene: TRBJ1-5
clone size: few
V gene: TRBV11-2
CDR3 DNA: TGTGCCAGCAGCCGTACAGCCTCTAGCAATCAGCCCCAGCATTTT
CDR3 protein: CASSRTASSNQPQHF

D gene: -
J gene: TRBJ2-4
clone size: few
V gene: TRBV1
CDR3 DNA: TGCACCAGCCGGTCTCCTGCTGGGGCCAAAAACATTCAGTACTTC
CDR3 protein: CTSRSPAGAKNIQYF

D gene: TRBD1
J gene: TRBJ1-2
clone size: few
V gene: TRBV5-4
CDR3 DNA: TGTGCCAGCAGCTCGGACAGGCTCACCGGCTACACCTTC
CDR3 protein: CASSSDRLTGYTF

D gene: -
J gene: TRBJ2-1
clone size: few
V gene: TRBV24-1
CDR3 DNA: TGTGCCACCAGTGATTCTTGGGTATCCAATGAGCAGTTCTTC
CDR3 protein: CATSDSWVSNEQFF

D gene: -
J gene: TRBJ1-5
clone size: many
V gene: TRBV29-1
CDR3 DNA: TGCAGCGTTGCGGGCGGGATTTTGGGCAATCAGCCCCAGCATTTT
CDR3 protein: CSVAGGILGNQPQHF

D gene: -
J gene: TRBJ2-7
clone size: -
V gene: TRBV6-2/TRBV6-3
CDR3 DNA: TGTGCCAGCAGTTACTCTACTTCGGAGGCAAATCTAGGAGGGGATATACTGGAGCAGTACTTC
CDR3 protein: CASSYSTSEANLGGDILEQYF

D gene: TRBD2
J gene: TRBJ2-1
clone size: few
V gene: TRBV7-3
CDR3 DNA: TGTGCCAGCAGCAAGGGGTCGAGCGGGAGGTTTTACAATGAGCAGTTCTTC
CDR3 protein: CASSKGSSGRFYNEQFF

D gene: TRBD1
J gene: TRBJ1-2
clone size: few
V gene: TRBV4-2
CDR3 DNA: TGTGCCAGCAGCCAAGACCGGACAGGGGTGCACTATGGCTACACCTTC
CDR3 protein: CASSQDRTGVHYGYTF

D gene: -
J gene: TRBJ2-7
clone size: once
V gene: TRBV4-3
CDR3 DNA: TGCGCCAGCAGCCCTTCCGAGGTCTCCGAGCAGTACTTC
CDR3 protein: CASSPSEVSEQYF

D gene: -
J gene: TRBJ2-3
clone size: -
V gene: TRBV9
CDR3 DNA: TGTGCCAGCAGCGTAGAAGTGGGGGGGGCTGTTACAGATACGCAGTATTTT
CDR3 protein: CASSVEVGGAVTDTQYF

D gene: -
J gene: TRBJ2-7
clone size: few
V gene: TRBV20-1
CDR3 DNA: TGCAGTGCTAGAGATCCAGGGGTCGACTTCGAGCAGTACTTC
CDR3 protein: CSARDPGVDFEQYF

D gene: TRBD1
J gene: TRBJ1-1
clone size: few
V gene: TRBV28
CDR3 DNA: TGTGCCAGCAGAGGACAGGAGAACACTGAAGCTTTCTTT
CDR3 protein: CASRGQENTEAFF

D gene: TRBD1
J gene: TRBJ2-3
clone size: -
V gene: TRBV20-1
CDR3 DNA: TGCAGTGCTAGCGGTTCACTAGCACAGGGGGCAGATACGCAGTATTTT
CDR3 protein: CSASGSLAQGADTQYF

D gene: -
J gene: TRBJ1-5
clone size: -
V gene: TRBV20-1
CDR3 DNA: TGCAGTGCTAAGGGGGACGGCAATCAGCCCCAGCATTTT
CDR3 protein: CSAKGDGNQPQHF

D gene: -
J gene: TRBJ1-2
clone size: few
V gene: TRBV28
CDR3 DNA: TGTGCCAGCAGAGATGGGGTCAACTATGGCTACACCTTC
CDR3 protein: CASRDGVNYGYTF

D gene: -
J gene: TRBJ1-5
clone size: few
V gene: TRBV7-9
CDR3 DNA: TGTGCCAGCAGTTATACGTGGAATCAGCCCCAGCATTTT
CDR3 protein: CASSYTWNQPQHF

D gene: -
J gene: TRBJ2-7
clone size: -
V gene: TRBV6-1
CDR3 DNA: TGTGCCAGCAGACTGGGACCAAGCTACGAGCAGTACTTC
CDR3 protein: CASRLGPSYEQYF

D gene: TRBD2
J gene: TRBJ2-2
clone size: -
V gene: TRBV20-1
CDR3 DNA: TGCAGTGCTAGAGACCCCGGGGGGGCCGGGGAGCTGTTTTTT
CDR3 protein: CSARDPGGAGELFF

D gene: -
J gene: TRBJ2-1
clone size: many
V gene: TRBV24-1
CDR3 DNA: TGTGCCACCAGTGTCATAGGGGCACGCAATGAGCAGTTCTTC
CDR3 protein: CATSVIGARNEQFF

D gene: TRBD1
J gene: TRBJ2-3
clone size: -
V gene: TRBV5-1
CDR3 DNA: TGCGCCAGCAGCTACAACAGGGGGCGCCCAGATACGCAGTATTTT
CDR3 protein: CASSYNRGRPDTQYF

D gene: TRBD2
J gene: TRBJ2-1
clone size: -
V gene: TRBV11-2
CDR3 DNA: TGTGCCAGCAGCTTAGTGGTGGGTACGACTAGCGGGAGGTCTAATGAGCAGTTCTTC
CDR3 protein: CASSLVVGTTSGRSNEQFF

D gene: -
J gene: TRBJ2-5
clone size: few
V gene: TRBV30
CDR3 DNA: TGTGCCTGGAGTGAAGGAGGGCCTGTTGGGACCCAGTACTTC
CDR3 protein: CAWSEGGPVGTQYF

D gene: -
J gene: TRBJ1-2
clone size: many
V gene: TRBV7-2
CDR3 DNA: TGTGCCAGCAGCTTAAATCGGGCTAACTATGGCTACACCTTC
CDR3 protein: CASSLNRANYGYTF

D gene: TRBD2
J gene: TRBJ2-7
clone size: -
V gene: TRBV12-3/TRBV12-4
CDR3 DNA: TGTGCCAGCAGTTTCGGGGGGAGAAGCTCCTACGAGCAGTACTTC
CDR3 protein: CASSFGGRSSYEQYF

D gene: TRBD1
J gene: TRBJ2-1
clone size: few
V gene: TRBV18
CDR3 DNA: TGTGCCAGCTCACTTTCTACAGGGGGTACCTACAATGAGCAGTTCTTC
CDR3 protein: CASSLSTGGTYNEQFF

D gene: -
J gene: TRBJ1-4
clone size: -
V gene: TRBV10-3
CDR3 DNA: TGTGCCGCCGGAAGCGGGAAAACGAATGAAAAACTGTTTTTT
CDR3 protein: CAAGSGKTNEKLFF

D gene: -
J gene: TRBJ1-5
clone size: few
V gene: TRBV19
CDR3 DNA: TGTGCCAGTAGTATTCCACAGGCCGCAGGTTCCAGGCAGCCCCAGCATTTT
CDR3 protein: CASSIPQAAGSRQPQHF

D gene: -
J gene: TRBJ2-1
clone size: few
V gene: TRBV24-1
CDR3 DNA: TGTGCCACCAGTGATGTGAGCTCCTACAATGAGCAGTTCTTC
CDR3 protein: CATSDVSSYNEQFF

D gene: -
J gene: TRBJ2-1
clone size: many
V gene: TRBV20-1
CDR3 DNA: TGCAGTGCTAGAGTAGGGTCGGGACATTCCTCCTACAATGAGCAGTTCTTC
CDR3 protein: CSARVGSGHSSYNEQFF

D gene: -
J gene: TRBJ2-7
clone size: many
V gene: TRBV20-1
CDR3 DNA: TGCAGTGCCGGGGCGGGTAGTTTCTCTCAGCAGTACTTC
CDR3 protein: CSAGAGSFSQQYF

D gene: -
J gene: TRBJ2-3
clone size: few
V gene: TRBV4-3
CDR3 DNA: TGCGCCAGCAGCCAAACTCCTTTCAGGGCGGGAGATACGCAGTATTTT
CDR3 protein: CASSQTPFRAGDTQYF

D gene: -
J gene: TRBJ2-7
clone size: few
V gene: TRBV5-4
CDR3 DNA: TGTGCCAGCAGCCCGGGTGGGTCGGAGGTCTACGAGCAGTACTTC
CDR3 protein: CASSPGGSEVYEQYF

D gene: -
J gene: TRBJ1-2
clone size: -
V gene: TRBV19
CDR3 DNA: TGTGCCAGTAGCCGGACAGCAATCTTCTATGGCTACACCTTC
CDR3 protein: CASSRTAIFYGYTF

D gene: -
J gene: TRBJ2-7
clone size: few
V gene: TRBV14
CDR3 DNA: TGTGCCAGCAGCCCCACGGGCGGGACGGGCGTGTGGGAGCAGTACTTC
CDR3 protein: CASSPTGGTGVWEQYF

D gene: TRBD2
J gene: TRBJ2-1
clone size: many
V gene: TRBV28
CDR3 DNA: TGTGCCAGCAGTCGAGCGGGAGGCTCCTACAATGAGCAGTTCTTC
CDR3 protein: CASSRAGGSYNEQFF

D gene: -
J gene: TRBJ2-1
clone size: -
V gene: TRBV30
CDR3 DNA: TGTGCCTGGAGCCGGGGCCTGGGGAATGAGCAGTTCTTC
CDR3 protein: CAWSRGLGNEQFF

D gene: -
J gene: TRBJ2-3
clone size: -
V gene: TRBV23-1
CDR3 DNA: TGCGCCAGCAGTCATTTCGTGTCCGCCCTGACTCGCACAGATACGCAGTATTTT
CDR3 protein: CASSHFVSALTRTDTQYF

D gene: TRBD2
J gene: TRBJ2-5
clone size: -
V gene: TRBV7-7
CDR3 DNA: TGTGCTAGCAGCCTCACTAGCGGGAATGGGCAAGAGACCCAGTACTTC
CDR3 protein: CASSLTSGNGQETQYF

D gene: -
J gene: TRBJ2-1
clone size: -
V gene: TRBV3-1
CDR3 DNA: TGTGCCAGCAGCCAAGGCCCCGCGGGGAGTTTCTATGAGCAGTTCTTC
CDR3 protein: CASSQGPAGSFYEQFF

D gene: -
J gene: TRBJ2-2
clone size: -
V gene: TRBV27
CDR3 DNA: TGTGCCAGCAAAGAGAATCGTTACACCGGGGAGCTGTTTTTT
CDR3 protein: CASKENRYTGELFF

D gene: -
J gene: TRBJ2-7
clone size: -
V gene: TRBV7-3
CDR3 DNA: TGTGCCAGCAGCTTAACAGGTCTAGGGGCCTACGAGCAGTACTTC
CDR3 protein: CASSLTGLGAYEQYF

D gene: TRBD2
J gene: TRBJ2-5
clone size: -
V gene: TRBV5-4
CDR3 DNA: TGTGCCAGCAGCACCAAAGCGGGAGATGGAGAGACCCAGTACTTC
CDR3 protein: CASSTKAGDGETQYF

D gene: -
J gene: TRBJ2-3
clone size: -
V gene: TRBV11-2
CDR3 DNA: TGTGCCAGCAGCTTAGGTCTCCTTTGGCGGGTGCAAGATAGTGCAGATACGCAGTATTTT
CDR3 protein: CASSLGLLWRVQDSADTQYF

D gene: TRBD2
J gene: TRBJ2-3
clone size: few
V gene: TRBV14
CDR3 DNA: TGTGCCAGCAGCCCCGGTGGGTTTAGCGGGAGGGCCGGAGGAACAGATACGCAGTATTTT
CDR3 protein: CASSPGGFSGRAGGTDTQYF